This T cell receptor (beta chain) stems from a study of T-cell memory formation after mild COVID-19. Findings and caveats of the study: A second wave of clones peaked on day 37, and their SARS-CoV-2 specificity went unconfirmed.

This clonotype was counted between two and nine times. Its antigen is not known. The CDR3 is 17 amino acids. V trimming: 1 base; J trimming: 0 bases; junction bases outside the gene matches: 4. TCRdb fed the 5' RACE reads into MiXCR, producing one record per CDR3 protein. This sample has about 84,000 distinct CDR3 sequences, with roughly 14% found just once. The sequencing input was PBMCs or a T cell subset sorted from them (not recorded which). The receptor comes from an adult woman who had mild COVID-19 (a few samples of this study predate the infection). Cell type and time point are not known. This rearrangement joins TRBV12-3 or TRBV12-4 to TRBJ2-2; TRBD1 matches at 8 bases. CDR3 in amino acids: CASSLGPGGANTGELFF. The CDR3 DNA sequence: TGTGCCAGCAGTTTAGGGCCAGGGGGCGCGAACACCGGGGAGCTGTTTTTT.